This entry lists 17 T cell receptor beta chains sequenced from one sample in a study of shared clonotypes between healthy human individuals. Here immunoSEQ multiplex PCR was the method, and the copy in TCRdb shows in-frame clones only, minus some. The table includes roughly 2.1 million clones, 85% to 95% detected once. Terminally differentiated effector memory CD45RA+ cells were left out of the naive CD8 fraction, which was CD45RO-negative and positively selected for CCR7. Sequencing was done on a sample of naive CD8+ T cells from PBMCs. The receptor source for this set is a man between 18 and 29 years old in good health. Some clones in this sample may be carry-over from other donors' samples.

The rearrangement links TRBV9 to TRBJ2-2; 9 nucleotides agree with TRBD1. The CDR3 has 16 amino acids. V trimming: 3 bases; J trimming: 5 bases; junction bases outside the gene matches: 8. The germline CDR1 and CDR2 sequences are SGDLS and YYNGEE. The CDR3 sequence is CASSAPDRGRTGELFF. The CDR3 DNA reads as TGTGCCAGCAGCGCGCCGGACAGGGGAAGAACCGGGGAGCTGTTTTTT.

V is TRBV2 and J is TRBJ2-1; 11 bases align to TRBD2. The germline V gene has CDR1 SNHLY and CDR2 FYNNEI. This CDR3 has 16 residues. V shed 5 bases and J 0 bases; nucleotides not matched to a gene: 3. Written as DNA, the CDR3 is TGTGCCAGCAGTCTGACTAGCGGGATCTCCTACAATGAGCAGTTCTTC. It is translated as CASSLTSGISYNEQFF.

J is TRBJ1-1 and V is TRBV11-2; D uncertain. This CDR3 has 15 amino acids. V was clipped by 5 bases and J by 1 base, with 14 bases between them. The germline V gene encodes CDR1 SGHAT and CDR2 FQNNGV. CDR3 bases: TGTGCCAGCAGCCTAACCGGAGCCTGGAACACTGAAGCTTTCTTT. It translates to CASSLTGAWNTEAFF.

The chain joins TRBV7-3 to TRBJ2-3; 8 bases agree with TRBD2. With 1 base clipped from V and 3 bases from J, the junction kept 12 bases outside the gene matches. This CDR3 region has 18 residues. In germline, CDR1 is SGHTA, CDR2 FQGTGA. The CDR3 reads CASSLKMGREAGTDTQYF. The CDR3 nucleotides are TGTGCCAGCAGCTTAAAAATGGGGCGGGAGGCTGGAACAGATACGCAGTATTTT.

This chain links TRBV7-9 with TRBJ2-7; 9 bases match TRBD1. The CDR3 covers 18 residues. The germline V gene has CDR1 SEHNR and CDR2 FQNEAQ (reference sequence). V was pared by 1 base and J by 2 bases, with 12 bases of the junction left unmatched. This chain's CDR3 is CASSLVSHRGPKPYEQYF. CDR3 nucleotide sequence: TGTGCCAGCAGCTTAGTATCCCACAGGGGGCCCAAACCCTACGAGCAGTACTTC.

Points on this clone: Other DNA sequences within the sample encode an identical CDR3. The CDR3 loop reads CASSETGGSYEQYF. The DNA for the CDR3 is TGTGCCAGCAGTGAGACAGGGGGCTCCTACGAGCAGTACTTC. V gene TRBV28 combines with J gene TRBJ2-7; 9 bases align to TRBD1. Germline trimming cut 5 bases from V and 0 bases from J; bases unmatched to any gene: 2. The CDR3 contains 14 residues. Germline CDR1 is MDHEN and CDR2 is SYDVKM.

This chain uses TRBV10-2 with TRBJ2-2; possible D gene TRBD2, 6 bases. V was clipped by 6 bases and J by 4 bases, with 21 bases between them. The germline V gene has CDR1 WSHSY and CDR2 SAAADI. This CDR3 spans 17 amino acids. The CDR3 protein is CASSEQGQAGPTGELFF. CDR3 DNA sequence: TGCGCCAGCAGCGAACAAGGGCAGGCGGGACCCACCGGGGAGCTGTTTTTT.

The chain recombines TRBV9 with TRBJ2-7; 7 nucleotides line up with TRBD2. Per the germline V gene, CDR1 is SGDLS and CDR2 is YYNGEE. The CDR3 totals 16 residues. The ends lost 0 bases at V and 0 bases at J; junction bases unmatched: 6. CDR3 sequence (DNA): TGTGCCAGCAGCGTAGGCGTTGGCGGGGGCTCCTACGAGCAGTACTTC. It translates to CASSVGVGGGSYEQYF. The full variable domain, its missing parts supplied by reference TRBV9 and TRBJ2-7, is DSGVTQTPKHLITATGQRVTLRCSPRSGDLSVYWYQQSLDQGLQFLIQYYNGEERAKGNILERFSAQQFPDLHSELNLSSLELGDSALYFCASSVGVGGGSYEQYFGPGTRLTVT.

This chain links TRBV27 with TRBJ1-2; unclear D gene. V was shortened by 5 bases and J by 2 bases, with 21 bases between the two germline ends. CDR1 and CDR2 (germline): MNHEY, SMNVEV (reference sequence). The CDR3 runs to 17 residues. The CDR3 reads CASSPGKRGNFNYGYTF. The CDR3 DNA reads as TGTGCCAGCAGTCCAGGCAAACGAGGGAACTTCAACTATGGCTACACCTTC.

The J gene is TRBJ2-7, the V gene TRBV4-1; 11 bases are shared with TRBD2. Germline assignment: CDR1 MGHRA and CDR2 YSYEKL. CDR3 length: 16 residues. J was trimmed by 3 bases and V by 4 bases; bases with no gene match: 8. The CDR3 DNA is TGCGCCAGCAGCCTCACTAGCGGGGGCTCGGGCTACGAGCAGTACTTC. Amino acid sequence: CASSLTSGGSGYEQYF.

The V gene is TRBV4-1, the J gene TRBJ2-1, with TRBD2 identical over 9 bases. CDR1 is MGHRA and CDR2 is YSYEKL in the germline V gene. The CDR3 spans 16 residues. With 5 bases clipped from V and 4 bases from J, the junction kept 9 bases outside the gene matches. The CDR3 spells CASSYRETSGYNEQFF. CDR3 nucleotide sequence: TGCGCCAGCAGCTATAGGGAGACTAGCGGATACAATGAGCAGTTCTTC.

The chain combines TRBV27 with TRBJ2-5; D not certain. Between the trimmed V and J ends, which lost 5 bases and 0 bases, there was a span of 4 bases. Germline CDR1 and CDR2: MNHEY and SMNVEV (reference sequence). There are 12 residues in the CDR3. The CDR3 sequence is CASSANQETQYF. Written as DNA, the CDR3 is TGTGCCAGCAGTGCCAACCAAGAGACCCAGTACTTC.

As for this clone: The sample holds other DNA sequences that translate to the same CDR3. The chain recombines TRBV7-9 with TRBJ1-2; 12 bases map to TRBD1. Looked up from germline, CDR1 is SEHNR and CDR2 is FQNEAQ (reference sequence). The CDR3 has 16 amino acids. Trimming removed 4 bases from V and 6 bases from J; junction bases left unmatched: 9. DNA of the CDR3: TGTGCCAGCAGCTCATCGGGACAGGGGGCTTTTGATGGCTACACCTTC. Translation gives CASSSSGQGAFDGYTF.

V is TRBV30 and J is TRBJ1-1, with unresolved D. The CDR3 has 10 residues. V was pared by 4 bases and J by 4 bases, with 4 bases between. Germline CDR1 GTSNPN, CDR2 SVGIG (reference sequence). The DNA for the CDR3 is TGTGCCTGGATTTTCACTGAAGCTTTCTTT. Translation: CAWIFTEAFF.

There are a few counts of this clone. The chain is built from TRBV7-7 and TRBJ1-1, with 7 bases lining up with TRBD1. Germline CDR1 and CDR2: SSHAT and FNYEAQ (reference sequence). With 6 bases clipped from V and 4 bases from J, the junction kept 5 bases outside the gene matches. The CDR3 has 13 amino acids. CDR3 protein: CASRRQGTTEAFF. The CDR3 DNA sequence: TGTGCCAGCAGAAGACAGGGAACCACTGAAGCTTTCTTT.

This clone was seen a single time. V and J are TRBV27 and TRBJ2-7, with TRBD1 as a possible D gene (5 bases). The V gene lost 5 bases and the J gene lost 2 bases, with 16 bases spanning the gap. The CDR3 loop spans 15 amino acids. Germline V CDR1 and CDR2: MNHEY, SMNVEV (reference sequence). The CDR3 region has the DNA TGTGCCAGCAGTCCTATTGGGGCGACGGCCTACGAGCAGTACTTC. The encoded protein is CASSPIGATAYEQYF.

This rearrangement joins TRBV9 to TRBJ2-3, with TRBD2 matching over 15 bases. Germline V CDR1 and CDR2: SGDLS, YYNGEE. CDR3 length equals 18 residues. The trim removed 0 bases at V and 3 bases at J, leaving 5 bases unmatched. In DNA, the CDR3 is TGTGCCAGCAGCGTAGGACCCGGGACTAGCGGGAGGACAGATACGCAGTATTTT. Translated, it gives CASSVGPGTSGRTDTQYF.